The clone carrying this TCR beta chain qualifies as large. Its antigen is as yet unknown. Adaptor-ligated barcode primers were used to amplify TRBV12-4/TRBJ1-2 clonotypes. From the multiplex PCR reads, TCRdb called clonotypes with MiXCR, one entry per CDR3 protein. The table records about a thousand distinct CDR3 sequences, approximately 5.4% of them present only once. V was pared by 5 bases and J by 5 bases, with 9 bases between. The CDR3 extends over 12 amino acids. Whole-study results and caveats: Tumor memory CD4+ T cell TCR gene usage was found to cluster with blood and lymph node memory CD4+ cells and with lymph node naive CD4+ cells. Tumor Treg TCRs overlapped most with tumor naive CD4+ cells.

The V call is TRBV12-3 or TRBV12-4, the J call TRBJ1-2; possible D gene TRBD1, 5 bases. This receptor was taken from a female donor with breast cancer. Sequencing was performed on tumor-infiltrating naive CD4+ T cells sorted from the breast tumor. Subset given: naive CD4+ T cells, CD4+CD45RA+CD25-. CDR3 region: CASSPDRYGYTF. The DNA of the CDR3 is TGTGCCAGCAGTCCAGACAGATATGGCTACACCTTC.